These T cell receptor beta chains were read from a single sample in a study of cytomegalovirus exposure and HLA in healthy donors. Data came from immunoSEQ multiplex PCR; TCRdb stores just in-frame clones and leaves some out. The sample carries under 250,000 clones, around 77% recorded once. The sequencing sample was made of PBMCs. The receptors stem from a woman in her 30s in good health and CMV-seronegative. The CDR3 runs from the conserved cysteine through the conserved F or W. Fields, in order: D gene, CDR3 length, J gene, clone size, V gene, CDR3 DNA, CDR3 protein. The D gene is left open where the match is weak. Rows give clone size only sometimes, using once, few, many, or a class for an expanded clone.

d_gene: TRBD2
len: 18
j_gene: TRBJ2-1
abundance: .
v_gene: TRBV6-1
CDR3nt: TGTGCCAGCAGTGAAAATCTCAGGACTAGCGATCGGCGGAATGAGCAGTTCTTC
CDR3aa: CASSENLRTSDRRNEQFF

d_gene: .
len: 15
j_gene: TRBJ2-5
abundance: few
v_gene: TRBV6-5
CDR3nt: TGTGCCAGCAAGGTTCACGAGGACGACAGACTTAGCCAGTACTTC
CDR3aa: CASKVHEDDRLSQYF

d_gene: .
len: 16
j_gene: TRBJ1-5
abundance: .
v_gene: TRBV5-1
CDR3nt: TGCGCCAGCAGCTTGGGGGTCCGGGGGACCAATCAGCCCCAGCATTTT
CDR3aa: CASSLGVRGTNQPQHF

d_gene: .
len: 12
j_gene: TRBJ1-2
abundance: once
v_gene: TRBV9
CDR3nt: TGTGCCAGCGGGAGGGATGCCCTTGGCTACACCTTC
CDR3aa: CASGRDALGYTF

d_gene: .
len: 17
j_gene: TRBJ2-7
abundance: .
v_gene: TRBV6-1
CDR3nt: TGTGCCAGCAGTGAAGGGATCCCGGACAGCCTCTCCTACGAGCAGTACTTC
CDR3aa: CASSEGIPDSLSYEQYF

d_gene: TRBD2
len: 20
j_gene: TRBJ2-3
abundance: .
v_gene: TRBV19
CDR3nt: TGTGCCAGTAGTCCAGAGGGCGGGAGGACCTACTTGTATAGCACAGATACGCAGTATTTT
CDR3aa: CASSPEGGRTYLYSTDTQYF

d_gene: .
len: 14
j_gene: TRBJ1-5
abundance: .
v_gene: TRBV5-1
CDR3nt: TGCGCCAGCAGCTTGGAGGGGTTCGATCAGCCCCAGCATTTT
CDR3aa: CASSLEGFDQPQHF

d_gene: .
len: 15
j_gene: TRBJ2-7
abundance: .
v_gene: TRBV10-2
CDR3nt: TGCGCCAGCAGTGTTGTTTCATATCGAGGGGGCGAGCAGTACTTC
CDR3aa: CASSVVSYRGGEQYF

d_gene: TRBD2
len: 15
j_gene: TRBJ2-7
abundance: once
v_gene: TRBV10-3
CDR3nt: TGTGCCATCAGGGCGGGAGAGGAGCCTACCTACGAGCAGTACTTC
CDR3aa: CAIRAGEEPTYEQYF

d_gene: .
len: 13
j_gene: TRBJ1-1
abundance: .
v_gene: TRBV9
CDR3nt: TGTGCCAGCAGCGTAGGGACAGACGAGAGTGTTTTCTTT
CDR3aa: CASSVGTDESVFF

d_gene: .
len: 14
j_gene: TRBJ1-2
abundance: .
v_gene: TRBV6-1
CDR3nt: TGTGCCAGCAACCGGGACACTCTATTCTATGGCTACCCCTTC
CDR3aa: CASNRDTLFYGYPF

d_gene: .
len: 17
j_gene: TRBJ1-5
abundance: few
v_gene: TRBV7-8
CDR3nt: TGTGCCAGCAGCTTAGATGGTGGCAGGGGTAGGGTTCAGCCCCAGCATTTT
CDR3aa: CASSLDGGRGRVQPQHF

d_gene: TRBD2
len: 15
j_gene: TRBJ2-7
abundance: .
v_gene: TRBV7-6
CDR3nt: TGTGCCAGCAGCTTAGGTCTAGCGGGGGGATACGAGCAGTACTTC
CDR3aa: CASSLGLAGGYEQYF

d_gene: .
len: 17
j_gene: TRBJ1-3
abundance: .
v_gene: TRBV23-1
CDR3nt: TGCGCCAGCAGTCCCCAAGCCGACGGACACTCTGGAAACACCATATATTTT
CDR3aa: CASSPQADGHSGNTIYF

d_gene: TRBD2
len: 16
j_gene: TRBJ2-1
abundance: .
v_gene: TRBV5-6
CDR3nt: TGTGCCAGCAGCTTGTACGGGGCGGGAGCTTACAATGAGCAGTTCTTC
CDR3aa: CASSLYGAGAYNEQFF

d_gene: TRBD2
len: 17
j_gene: TRBJ2-7
abundance: .
v_gene: TRBV10-3
CDR3nt: TGTGCCATCAGTGGGTGGACTAGCGGGAGGGCCGGGAACGAGCAGTACTTC
CDR3aa: CAISGWTSGRAGNEQYF

d_gene: .
len: 14
j_gene: TRBJ2-7
abundance: .
v_gene: TRBV7-9
CDR3nt: TGTTCCAGCAGCTTCGGTTCAGGGCCGGGCGAGCAGTACTTC
CDR3aa: CSSSFGSGPGEQYF

d_gene: .
len: 13
j_gene: TRBJ2-4
abundance: .
v_gene: TRBV5-1
CDR3nt: TGCGCCAGCAGCCAGGGTCTCGGGAACATTCAGTACTTC
CDR3aa: CASSQGLGNIQYF

d_gene: .
len: 13
j_gene: TRBJ1-6
abundance: .
v_gene: TRBV2
CDR3nt: TGTGCCAGCAGTGAGGGCAGTAGGTCACCCCTCCACTTT
CDR3aa: CASSEGSRSPLHF

d_gene: TRBD1
len: 16
j_gene: TRBJ2-7
abundance: once
v_gene: TRBV15
CDR3nt: TGTGCCACCAGCAGAGACACCGGGACAGGACTCCACGAGCAGTACTTC
CDR3aa: CATSRDTGTGLHEQYF

d_gene: .
len: 14
j_gene: TRBJ2-1
abundance: .
v_gene: TRBV28
CDR3nt: TGTGCCAGCAGTCCTTCTAGCACCTACAATGAGCAGTTCTTC
CDR3aa: CASSPSSTYNEQFF

d_gene: TRBD2
len: 17
j_gene: TRBJ2-2
abundance: .
v_gene: TRBV29-1
CDR3nt: TGCAGCGTTGACGGACTAGCGGGTGAAGGTTCGATCGGGGAGCTGTTTTTT
CDR3aa: CSVDGLAGEGSIGELFF

d_gene: .
len: 15
j_gene: TRBJ1-5
abundance: .
v_gene: TRBV19
CDR3nt: TGTGCCAGTAGCCCCTCCCCAGGGTCGGGTCAGCCCCAGCATTTT
CDR3aa: CASSPSPGSGQPQHF

d_gene: TRBD2
len: 14
j_gene: TRBJ2-2
abundance: .
v_gene: TRBV9
CDR3nt: TGTGCCAGCGAGGCGCAGGGAGGGACCGGGGAGCTGTTTTTT
CDR3aa: CASEAQGGTGELFF

d_gene: TRBD1
len: 14
j_gene: TRBJ1-2
abundance: .
v_gene: TRBV5-6
CDR3nt: TGTGCCAGCAGCCTGGGACAGGGATGGTATGGCTACACCTTC
CDR3aa: CASSLGQGWYGYTF

d_gene: .
len: 15
j_gene: TRBJ2-7
abundance: few
v_gene: TRBV4-2
CDR3nt: TGTGCCAGCAGCCAAGATCCGCAGGCAACCTACGAGCAGTACTTC
CDR3aa: CASSQDPQATYEQYF

d_gene: .
len: 11
j_gene: TRBJ2-1
abundance: .
v_gene: TRBV7-2
CDR3nt: TGTGCCAGCAGCTTATCTTGGACTCTGGTCTTC
CDR3aa: CASSLSWTLVF